These 19 T cell receptor beta chains originate from one sample sequenced in a study of blood T cell repertoires in COVID-19. Here immunoSEQ multiplex PCR was the method, and the copy in TCRdb shows in-frame clones only, minus some. Of 85,000 to 90,000 clones in the sample, roughly 80% are singletons; the top ten hold 15% to 20%. Sequencing was done on a sample of peripheral blood. These receptor sequences come from an elderly woman with active or convalescent COVID-19.

The sample holds a few counts of this clone. The chain couples TRBV5-1 to TRBJ1-4; the D is unclear. The V end was cut by 0 bases, the J end by 6 bases, with 9 bases between. This CDR3 is 14 amino acids long. Germline lookup yields CDR1 SGHRS and CDR2 YFSETQ. CDR3 protein: CASSLGRGDEKLFF. The CDR3 nucleotides read TGCGCCAGCAGCTTGGGGCGCGGAGATGAAAAACTGTTTTTT.

Here the CDR3 DNA reads TGCGCCAGCAGCTTGGCCAGGGCGTACACAGATACGCAGTATTTT. Translated, it gives CASSLARAYTDTQYF. The chain employs TRBV5-1 and TRBJ2-3, with a possible D match to TRBD1 (5 bases). Trimming stripped 0 bases from V and 2 bases from J, with 10 bases between. The germline gives CDR1 SGHRS, CDR2 YFSETQ. This CDR3 is 15 amino acids long.

The rearrangement joins TRBV2 to TRBJ2-7, with a tentative D call TRBD2 (5 bases). Trimming removed 6 bases from V and 2 bases from J, with 20 bases in between. The CDR3 spans 16 residues. Germline V gene sequence: CDR1 SNHLY, CDR2 FYNNEI. The chain's CDR3 is CASSLLQPGRAYEQYF. The DNA for the CDR3 is TGTGCCAGCAGCCTCCTACAGCCGGGAAGGGCCTACGAGCAGTACTTC.

J is TRBJ2-5 and V is TRBV7-2; tentatively, D is TRBD1 (5 bases). The germline V and J ends were trimmed by 4 bases and 0 bases, with 6 bases remaining between them. CDR3 size: 13 residues. CDR1 and CDR2 (germline): SGHTA, FQGNSA. DNA for the CDR3: TGTGCCAGCAGCTGGACAAACCAAGAGACCCAGTACTTC. Translating gives CASSWTNQETQYF.

The rearrangement uses TRBV5-5 and TRBJ2-1; 8 nucleotides agree with TRBD2. Losses at the gene ends were 4 bases for V and 3 bases for J; bases not matched to a gene: 9. The CDR3 extends over 16 amino acids. Germline values: CDR1 SGHKS, CDR2 YYEKEE (reference sequence). CDR3 protein: CASSQLAGQLYNEQFF. The CDR3 DNA sequence: TGTGCCAGCAGCCAGTTAGCGGGGCAGCTCTACAATGAGCAGTTCTTC.

The chain links TRBV27 to TRBJ2-7; 14 nucleotides agree with TRBD2. Germline V gene sequence: CDR1 MNHEY, CDR2 SMNVEV (reference sequence). V lost 4 bases and J lost 5; bases outside the gene matches: 16. The length of the CDR3 is 19 residues. In DNA, the CDR3 is TGTGCCAGCAGTTCCCGGTCGCCGGGACTAGCGGGAGAAGTAAACGAGCAGTACTTC. Protein: CASSSRSPGLAGEVNEQYF.

This chain uses TRBV28 with TRBJ2-7; no definite D call. Germline CDR1 and CDR2: MDHEN and SYDVKM. The CDR3 totals 12 residues. Trimming cost V 2 bases and J 3 bases, with 5 bases left between them. The CDR3 here is CASSLGVYEQYF. In DNA, the CDR3 is TGTGCCAGCAGTTTAGGAGTCTACGAGCAGTACTTC.

This clone was seen a single time. This chain joins TRBV7-2 and TRBJ2-3, with D perhaps TRBD1 (6 bases). The CDR3 length is 14 residues. Germline CDR1 reads SGHTA; CDR2 reads FQGNSA. V lost 5 bases, J lost 8 bases, and 17 bases lay in between. The CDR3 region is CASSTTVRGGTQYF. DNA of the CDR3: TGTGCCAGCAGCACTACCGTCCGAGGGGGTACGCAGTATTTT.

The chain recombines TRBV6-5 with TRBJ2-1; D not certain. The CDR3 runs to 15 residues. CDR1 is MNHEY, CDR2 SVGAGI, per germline. Trimming took off 6 bases at V and 1 base at J, with 13 bases between the two ends. The CDR3 here is CASRVVSSSYNEQFF. The CDR3 coding sequence is TGTGCCAGCAGGGTAGTCTCGAGTTCCTACAATGAGCAGTTCTTC.

The chain is built from TRBV28 and TRBJ1-1; D call uncertain. The CDR3 runs to 15 residues. Looked up from germline, CDR1 is MDHEN and CDR2 is SYDVKM. Trimming removed 2 bases at V and 4 bases at J, with 14 bases between. CDR3 amino acids: CASSLGVQLGTEAFF. CDR3 nucleotide sequence: TGTGCCAGCAGTTTAGGCGTACAGTTGGGCACTGAAGCTTTCTTT.

V gene TRBV6-2 or TRBV6-3 combines with J gene TRBJ1-1; D is ambiguous. Germline CDR1 and CDR2: MNHEY and SVGEGT. V dropped 4 bases and J dropped 5 bases, with 8 bases sitting between them. This CDR3 has 12 amino acids. The CDR3 coding sequence is TGTGCCAGCAGTTTCCGGGTTACTGAAGCTTTCTTT. This gives the protein CASSFRVTEAFF.

Only a few counts were recorded for this clone. V gene TRBV5-1 combines with J gene TRBJ2-1; a possible D gene is TRBD1 (6 bases). Deletions cut 0 bases from V and 15 bases from J, with 10 bases between. The CDR3 consists of 11 residues. Germline-derived CDR1 and CDR2 are SGHRS and YFSETQ. CDR3 sequence: CASSLDRDRFF. CDR3 bases: TGCGCCAGCAGCTTGGACAGGGATCGGTTCTTC.

The table lists this clone with a count of one. The CDR3 sequence is CASSASGTEHTDTQYF. CDR3 nucleotides: TGTGCCAGTAGTGCAAGCGGGACGGAACACACAGATACGCAGTATTTT. The chain joins TRBV19 to TRBJ2-3; 7 nucleotides agree with TRBD2. The germline V gene encodes CDR1 LNHDA and CDR2 SQIVND (reference sequence). The CDR3 runs to 16 residues. V dropped 5 bases and J dropped 2; count of bases not matched to a gene: 10.

This rearrangement joins TRBV2 to TRBJ2-3; D gene uncertain. The ends were cut back, 8 bases at V and 6 bases at J, with 18 bases in the middle. The CDR3 has 14 residues. Germline V gene data show CDR1 as SNHLY and CDR2 as FYNNEI. CDR3 bases: TGTGCCAGCTCAGGTAGAGCTACTTGGGATACGCAGTATTTT. It encodes CASSGRATWDTQYF.

The chain uses TRBV6-6 and TRBJ2-5; 8 bases are a match to TRBD1. Germline V gives CDR1 MNHNY, CDR2 SVGAGI (reference sequence). V gave up 2 bases and J gave up 2 bases; unmatched junction bases: 4. The CDR3 covers 15 residues. Written as DNA, the CDR3 is TGTGCCAGCAGTTACCCAGACAGGGGACAAGAGACCCAGTACTTC. Residues: CASSYPDRGQETQYF.

The chain recombines TRBV4-1 with TRBJ2-1, with 13 bases matching TRBD2. J gave up 6 bases and V 8 bases, and 7 bases lay outside the gene matches. The CDR3 is 15 amino acids. The germline gives CDR1 MGHRA, CDR2 YSYEKL. CDR3: CASGGLAGDFNEQFF. The CDR3 DNA is TGCGCCAGCGGCGGACTAGCGGGAGATTTCAATGAGCAGTTCTTC.

The chain joins TRBV30 to TRBJ2-1; 8 nucleotides line up with TRBD2. CDR1 and CDR2 from the germline V gene are GTSNPN and SVGIG (reference sequence). This CDR3 comprises 18 residues. V lost 8 bases, J lost 2 bases, and 20 bases stayed unmatched. CDR3 sequence reads: CAGTGTSDVLGAYNEQFF. The CDR3 nucleotides are TGTGCCGGAACCGGGACTAGTGATGTTTTGGGGGCCTACAATGAGCAGTTCTTC.

This chain uses TRBV7-9 with TRBJ1-1, with D hard to call. The CDR3 is made up of 12 amino acids. Germline V gene lookup returns CDR1 SEHNR and CDR2 FQNEAQ (reference sequence). V dropped 5 bases and J dropped 11 bases, with 15 bases sitting between them. CDR3 sequence: CASSQPRTGAFF. The CDR3 bases are TGTGCCAGCAGCCAGCCTCGGACGGGGGCTTTCTTT.

In this sample, this clone turned up a few times. This chain connects TRBV29-1 to TRBJ1-2, with TRBD1 identical over 9 bases. The CDR3 sequence is 13 residues long. Per germline, CDR1 SQVTM and CDR2 ANQGSEA. Trimming at V came to 7 bases and at J to 7 bases, leaving 10 bases not matched to a gene. CDR3 residues: CSALLQGARGYTF. The CDR3 region has the DNA TGCAGCGCACTCCTACAGGGGGCCCGTGGCTACACCTTC.